This is a list of T cell receptor beta chains from one sample in a study of blood T cell repertoires in COVID-19. Sequencing used immunoSEQ multiplex PCR; TCRdb keeps in-frame clones, though not all of them. Seen here are about 190,000 clones, approximately 84% observed once, and the top ten hold approximately 3%. Input material: PBMCs or T cells enriched from blood (not recorded which). The source of these receptors is a woman younger than 45 who had recovered from COVID-19. Both conserved end residues are part of each CDR3. A D gene is named only where the DNA matches it firmly. Size values are once, few and many counts, or a class for expanded clones, and some rows have none.

clone size	V gene	D gene	J gene	CDR3 protein	CDR3 DNA
NA	TRBV28	TRBD1	TRBJ1-2	CASSLQGWGYTF	TGTGCCAGCAGCTTACAGGGGTGGGGCTACACCTTC
NA	TRBV5-1	TRBD2	TRBJ2-1	CASSGPGTRRHEQFF	TGCGCCAGCAGCGGTCCCGGGACTAGACGTCATGAGCAGTTCTTC
NA	TRBV2	NA	TRBJ2-2	CASSGWGAGTGELFF	TGTGCCAGCAGTGGGTGGGGCGCCGGCACCGGGGAGCTGTTTTTT
once	TRBV5-8	TRBD1	TRBJ1-5	CASSSGDRADSNQPQHF	TGTGCCAGCAGCTCCGGCGACAGGGCCGATAGCAATCAGCCCCAGCATTTT
NA	TRBV19	TRBD1	TRBJ2-6	CASIDAPGQGSGANVLTF	TGTGCCAGTATCGATGCACCGGGACAGGGATCTGGGGCCAACGTCCTGACTTTC
NA	TRBV6-2/TRBV6-3	NA	TRBJ2-1	CASSYPLALEQFF	TGTGCCAGCAGTTACCCCTTGGCCTTAGAGCAGTTCTTC
NA	TRBV28	TRBD1	TRBJ2-5	CASSFGTGGSETQYF	TGTGCCAGCAGTTTCGGGACAGGGGGATCAGAGACCCAGTACTTC
NA	TRBV6-1	TRBD1	TRBJ1-3	CASSDKTGHEVSGNTIYF	TGTGCCAGCAGTGACAAGACAGGGCATGAAGTTTCTGGAAACACCATATATTTT
NA	TRBV11-3	NA	TRBJ2-3	CASSGAGTDTQYF	TGTGCCAGCAGTGGTGCGGGGACAGATACGCAGTATTTT
NA	TRBV5-1	TRBD2	TRBJ2-3	CASSLVPLAGHTDTQYF	TGCGCCAGCAGCTTGGTGCCACTAGCGGGTCACACAGATACGCAGTATTTT
once	TRBV7-3	TRBD2	TRBJ2-7	CASSSQAGGSYEQYF	TGTGCCAGCAGTAGCCAAGCGGGAGGGTCCTACGAGCAGTACTTC
NA	TRBV24-1	NA	TRBJ1-2	CATSDSQHNNYGYTF	TGTGCCACCAGTGACTCTCAACATAATAACTATGGCTACACCTTC
NA	TRBV19	NA	TRBJ2-3	CATHKGGGTDTQYF	TGTGCCACCCACAAGGGGGGGGGCACAGATACGCAGTATTTT
NA	TRBV6-5	NA	TRBJ1-2	CASSDGGGYTF	TGTGCCAGCTCCGACGGGGGTGGCTACACCTTC
NA	TRBV14	NA	TRBJ2-3	CASSQDRETPITDTQYF	TGTGCCAGCAGCCAAGATCGAGAGACACCCATCACAGATACGCAGTATTTT
NA	TRBV18	NA	TRBJ1-3	CASSTAQAIGNTIYF	TGTGCCAGTTCCACAGCTCAGGCCATTGGAAACACCATATATTTT
NA	TRBV23-1	NA	TRBJ2-7	CASSQSIPTILDEQYF	TGCGCCAGCAGTCAATCTATTCCTACCATCCTGGACGAGCAGTACTTC
NA	TRBV19	TRBD1	TRBJ2-2	CASSPKTGSTGELFF	TGTGCCAGTAGTCCGAAGACAGGGTCCACCGGGGAGCTGTTTTTT
NA	TRBV2	TRBD1	TRBJ2-4	CASSEQGQVAIQYF	TGTGCCAGCAGTGAACAGGGACAGGTCGCCATTCAGTACTTC
NA	TRBV28	NA	TRBJ1-1	CASSFPRGVAEAFF	TGTGCCAGCAGTTTCCCACGGGGGGTAGCCGAAGCTTTCTTT
NA	TRBV2	TRBD1	TRBJ2-2	CASSVAGTANTGELFF	TGTGCCAGCAGTGTCGCCGGGACAGCGAACACCGGGGAGCTGTTTTTT
NA	TRBV6-1	TRBD1	TRBJ1-6	CASSEQGQNSPLHF	TGTGCCAGCAGTGAACAGGGACAGAATTCACCCCTCCACTTT
once	TRBV15	NA	TRBJ1-1	CATSFRGLAFF	TGTGCCACCAGCTTTAGGGGGTTGGCTTTCTTT
NA	TRBV6-6	TRBD1	TRBJ1-6	CASSLGTGVPGDSPLHF	TGTGCCAGCAGTCTTGGGACAGGGGTGCCGGGGGATTCACCCCTCCACTTT
NA	TRBV28	TRBD1	TRBJ1-1	CASSLRGRMNTEAFF	TGTGCCAGCAGTCTCAGGGGGCGGATGAACACTGAAGCTTTCTTT
few	TRBV19	NA	TRBJ1-1	CASSILGQENTEAFF	TGTGCCAGTAGTATACTTGGGCAGGAGAACACTGAAGCTTTCTTT
NA	TRBV12-3/TRBV12-4	NA	TRBJ1-2	CASSLLANYGYTF	TGTGCCAGCAGTTTGCTAGCTAACTATGGCTACACCTTC
NA	TRBV5-4	NA	TRBJ2-1	CASRTFGNEQFF	TGTGCCAGCAGAACCTTCGGCAATGAGCAGTTCTTC
NA	TRBV3-1/TRBV3-2	TRBD1	TRBJ1-5	CASSQGRTGRQPQHF	TGTGCCAGCAGCCAAGGGCGGACAGGGAGACAGCCCCAGCATTTT
NA	TRBV7-2	TRBD1	TRBJ1-5	CASSLMGQGNQPQHF	TGTGCCAGCAGCTTAATGGGACAGGGGAATCAGCCCCAGCATTTT
once	TRBV11-2	NA	TRBJ2-2	CASSLSGFRELFF	TGTGCCAGCAGCTTATCGGGTTTCAGGGAGCTGTTTTTT
NA	TRBV12-5	TRBD1	TRBJ1-5	CASEGQGQQPQHF	TGTGCTAGTGAAGGACAGGGGCAACAGCCCCAGCATTTT
NA	TRBV6-5	TRBD2	TRBJ2-7	CASSRGLAGPSEQYF	TGTGCCAGCAGTAGGGGACTAGCGGGGCCATCTGAGCAGTACTTC
NA	TRBV12-3/TRBV12-4	NA	TRBJ1-2	CASSSKLDFGYTF	TGTGCCAGCAGTTCGAAATTAGATTTCGGCTACACCTTC
NA	TRBV18	NA	TRBJ1-1	CASSLSSNTEAFF	TGTGCCAGCTCACTTTCGTCGAACACTGAAGCTTTCTTT
NA	TRBV24-1	TRBD1	TRBJ2-5	CATSDFGGQGGETQYF	TGTGCCACCAGTGATTTTGGGGGACAGGGGGGCGAGACCCAGTACTTC
NA	TRBV5-1	TRBD2	TRBJ2-7	CASSWTSTAGGDEQYF	TGCGCCAGCAGCTGGACGTCGACAGCCGGGGGGGACGAGCAGTACTTC
NA	TRBV5-1	NA	TRBJ2-3	CASSRGRGSTDTQYF	TGCGCCAGCAGCCGGGGTCGGGGAAGCACAGATACGCAGTATTTT
NA	TRBV21-1	NA	TRBJ2-4	CASSKGSGAHKNIQYF	TGTGCCAGCAGCAAAGGTTCAGGGGCCCACAAAAACATTCAGTACTTC
NA	TRBV6-5	TRBD1	TRBJ2-2	CASSRKTGSGELFF	TGTGCCAGCAGCCGGAAGACAGGGTCCGGGGAGCTGTTTTTT
NA	TRBV28	NA	TRBJ1-1	CASSSEADSNTEAFF	TGTGCCAGCAGTTCGGAGGCCGATTCAAACACTGAAGCTTTCTTT
NA	TRBV28	TRBD2	TRBJ2-6	CASSFGGLAGDSGANVLTF	TGTGCCAGCAGTTTTGGGGGACTAGCGGGAGACTCTGGGGCCAACGTCCTGACTTTC
NA	TRBV29-1	TRBD1	TRBJ1-2	CSVESQGVGYGYTF	TGCAGCGTTGAGTCGCAGGGGGTCGGATATGGCTACACCTTC
NA	TRBV4-1	TRBD1	TRBJ1-2	CASSQPGQAYGYTF	TGCGCCAGCAGCCAACCGGGACAGGCCTATGGCTACACCTTC
NA	TRBV7-3	TRBD1	TRBJ2-7	CASSLIGGTGVEQYF	TGTGCCAGCAGCTTAATAGGGGGCACGGGTGTCGAGCAGTACTTC
NA	TRBV4-2	TRBD1	TRBJ1-5	CASSQDTGDQPQHF	TGTGCCAGCAGCCAAGATACAGGGGATCAGCCCCAGCATTTT
NA	TRBV3-1/TRBV3-2	NA	TRBJ1-3	CASSQGRAGSGNTIYF	TGTGCCAGCAGCCAAGGCAGGGCAGGCTCTGGAAACACCATATATTTT
NA	TRBV19	TRBD1	TRBJ2-1	CASSVNRGPNNEQFF	TGTGCCAGTAGTGTTAACAGGGGGCCGAACAATGAGCAGTTCTTC
NA	TRBV28	NA	TRBJ1-4	CASSTRGGRGEKLFF	TGTGCCAGCAGTACCCGCGGGGGGCGGGGGGAAAAACTGTTTTTT
NA	TRBV7-6	NA	TRBJ1-1	CASSLKSHTEAFF	TGTGCCAGCAGCTTAAAAAGCCACACTGAAGCTTTCTTT